Listed below are T cell receptor beta chains from one sample, sequenced in a study of chemoradiotherapy in HPV16-positive cancers. Data came from immunoSEQ multiplex PCR; TCRdb stores just in-frame clones and leaves some out. The sample shows 25,000 to 30,000 clones, nearly 95% of them seen only once. The specimen comprised blood, sampled from a patient who underwent chemoradiotherapy. The source is a human donor with HPV-associated anogenital cancer. Both conserved end residues are trimmed from each CDR3.

TRBV7-9,ASSGGRRGHYGYT
TRBV6-1,ASNEVGSGANVLT
TRBV27,ASKGTGALYSNQPQH
TRBV6-1,ASFPSGKQANGYT
TRBV7-9,ASSLVGGNYEQY
TRBV29-1,SVRGGDTQY
TRBV5-6,ASSLRSGRRGYT
TRBV4-1,ASSRLGLVYDEQF
TRBV6-4,ASRRIEGAGVNTEAF
TRBV7-2,ASSYPGTSGEQF
TRBV4-2,ASSQELGQGAIWVTEAF
TRBV25-1,ASSEAGGSEQY
TRBV7-3,ASSRRGFTGANVLT
TRBV2,ASSLTRQGMVSDTQY
TRBV10-3,AISATGSRVDSPLH
TRBV7-3,ASSLTTTSGGSTDTQY